The TCR beta chain under discussion was sequenced for a study of human thymus T cells. Study-wide points: Apparent bias marked the V and J gene usage of thymic and blood repertoires.

Assay used: immunoSEQ multiplex PCR; TCRdb lists only in-frame clones, some missing. The sample consists of 75,000 to 90,000 clones, around 96% of them appearing once. Resections removed during corrective heart surgery provided the thymus tissue used. All donors were healthy Finnish infants who were undergoing corrective surgery to treat congenital heart defects. Regarding this clone: What it recognizes is unknown.

This CDR3 is built from 14 residues. Germline CDR1 is GTSNPN and CDR2 is SVGIG (reference sequence). J lost 4 bases, V lost 1 base, and 5 bases had no gene match. The V call is TRBV30, the J call TRBJ2-7, with 9 positions matching TRBD1. Sequenced input: thymus tissue. This clonotype was obtained from a boy under two years old with a congenital heart defect but otherwise immunologically healthy. CDR3 loop: CAWSGGQGSYEQYF. Here the CDR3 DNA reads TGTGCCTGGAGTGGCGGACAGGGGAGTTACGAGCAGTACTTC.